This T cell receptor beta chain is from a study of blood T cells in healthy people across ages. The authors extracted at least 6 micrograms of total RNA per sample. For the second PCR, which ran for 7 to 11 cycles, a sample-barcoded 5' primer and a J-beta primer mix were used. Each cDNA molecule, via a template-switch adaptor with 12 random nucleotides, was tagged. A minimum of 2.5 million CDR3-containing paired-end reads was obtained for each sample. TCRdb re-derived calls from the 5' RACE reads in MiXCR, one entry per CDR3 protein. The data show 1.5 million or so distinct CDR3 sequences, 42% seen once. Germline V lookup: CDR1 DFQATT, CDR2 SNEGSKA (reference sequence). The CDR3 extends over 13 amino acids. The junction had 4 bases not matched to a gene; V was cut back by 6 bases and J by 0 bases.

The sequenced sample consisted of blood. The source of this sequence is a woman in her late teens or twenties in good health. The chain combines TRBV20-1 with TRBJ2-5; TRBD1 agrees at 7 bases. CDR3 loop: CSAVDRDQETQYF. The DNA for the CDR3 is TGCAGTGCCGTTGACAGGGACCAAGAGACCCAGTACTTC.